The next 16 T cell receptor beta chains were all read from a single sample in a study of monozygotic twins with inflammatory bowel disease. One entry per CDR3 protein, without DNA, is what TCRdb gives after re-calling the 5' RACE reads. The ten top clones account for under 3%, within a sample of approximately 400,000 distinct CDR3 sequences. Sequences were obtained from blood. The receptors here all came from a human donor with ulcerative colitis or Crohn's disease, or a healthy co-twin of an affected twin (not recorded which).

V is TRBV7-2 and J is TRBJ2-1; as DNA is missing, the TRBD2 call by TCRdb cannot be tested. This CDR3 spans 14 amino acids. CDR1 is SGHTA and CDR2 is FQGNSA in the germline V gene. CDR3 amino acids: CASSSPSGGYEQFF.

V gene TRBV7-9 combines with J gene TRBJ2-5; with no DNA, the TCRdb D assignment of TRBD2 cannot be verified. The CDR3 loop spans 20 amino acids. In germline, CDR1 is SEHNR, CDR2 FQNEAQ (reference sequence). The CDR3 spells CASSNMNTAGAFLYQETQYF. Full variable domain (outside the CDR3, taken from reference TRBV7-9 and TRBJ2-5): DTGVSQNPRHKITKRGQNVTFRCDPISEHNRLYWYRQTLGQGPEFLTYFQNEAQLEKSRLLSDRFSAERPKGSFSTLEIQRTEQGDSAMYLCASSNMNTAGAFLYQETQYFGPGTRLLVL.

This chain joins TRBV6-2 or TRBV6-3 and TRBJ2-7; TCRdb's D call, TRBD1, is unchecked because there is no DNA. Germline CDR1 MNHEY, CDR2 SVGEGT. This CDR3 is 15 amino acids long. The CDR3 protein is CASSQITGGLDEQYF.

V gene TRBV5-1 combines with J gene TRBJ1-2. Germline CDR1 reads SGHRS; CDR2 reads YFSETQ. CDR3 length: 15 residues. The CDR3 region is CASSLVFGAQYGYTF.

V usage is TRBV15 and J usage is TRBJ2-2; absent DNA, TCRdb's TRBD2 call cannot be checked. Germline-derived CDR1 and CDR2 are LNHNV and YYDKDF (reference sequence). There are 15 residues in the CDR3. This CDR3 is CATSETSVRTGELFF.

The gene calls are TRBV3-1 and TRBJ1-5. The CDR3 is 13 amino acids. Per the germline V gene, CDR1 is LGHDT and CDR2 is YNNKEL (reference sequence). CDR3 amino acids: CASSQERYQPQHF.

The chain has TRBV18 and TRBJ1-1; no DNA is available, so the TRBD1 call from TCRdb remains unchecked. This CDR3 has 16 amino acids. The germline CDR1 and CDR2 sequences are KGHSH and LQKENI. The CDR3: CASSPGRGQRNTEAFF.

This CDR3 is CASSPTGGDTQYF. V is TRBV18 and J is TRBJ2-3; absent DNA, TCRdb's TRBD1 call cannot be checked. The CDR3 contains 13 residues. CDR1 KGHSH and CDR2 LQKENI come from the germline V gene.

The rearrangement joins TRBV20-1 to TRBJ2-7. Germline-derived CDR1 and CDR2 are DFQATT and SNEGSKA (reference sequence). The CDR3 is 14 residues long. The CDR3 reads CSARDDLSLYEQYF.

The CDR3 loop is CASSGAGATGELFF. The chain links TRBV5-1 to TRBJ2-2; TCRdb reports TRBD1, a call that lacks DNA to check it against. The CDR3 covers 14 residues. The germline V gene encodes CDR1 SGHRS and CDR2 YFSETQ.

This chain uses TRBV20-1 with TRBJ2-1; TCRdb indicates TRBD1, and absent DNA this call remains unverified. The V gene's germline CDR1 is DFQATT and CDR2 SNEGSKA (reference sequence). CDR3 length equals 14 residues. The CDR3 is CSARDPRGHNEQFF.

This sequence joins TRBV4-2 and TRBJ2-1; TCRdb's D call, TRBD2, is unchecked because there is no DNA. Germline V gene lookup returns CDR1 LGHNA and CDR2 YNFKEQ. CDR3 length equals 15 residues. The CDR3 sequence: CASSQVGSDYNEQFF.

The CDR3: CASSSEGDTQYF. This rearrangement joins TRBV6-5 to TRBJ2-3. CDR3 size: 12 residues. Per germline, CDR1 MNHEY and CDR2 SVGAGI.

This chain connects TRBV27 to TRBJ2-7. Germline V gene sequence: CDR1 MNHEY, CDR2 SMNVEV (reference sequence). This CDR3 contains 15 residues. The CDR3 sequence: CASSLLNIASYEQYF.

The chain combines TRBV29-1 with TRBJ2-1; TCRdb names TRBD1, which stays unverified in the absence of DNA. There are 13 residues in the CDR3. CDR1 is SQVTM and CDR2 is ANQGSEA in the germline V gene. The chain's CDR3 is CSVRQGFYNEQFF.

This chain connects TRBV4-3 to TRBJ2-7; with no DNA, the TCRdb D assignment of TRBD2 cannot be verified. CDR1 is LGHNA and CDR2 is YSLEER in the germline V gene. There are 16 residues in the CDR3. The CDR3 region is CASSQDGTSESYEQYF.